Included here is one TCR beta chain sequence, with context. The antigen remains unidentified. The germline CDR1 and CDR2 sequences are SEHNR and FQNEAQ (reference sequence). The CDR3 has 17 amino acids. The authors gated naive CD8+ T cells as CD45RO-CCR7+CD27+CD95-. This sample was included in a study of CXCR3-negative and CXCR3-positive naive CD8 T cells. It was by 5' RACE with UMI labels that the TRB cDNA libraries were prepared. TCRdb reanalyzed the 5' RACE reads and collapses them to one entry per CDR3 protein, without DNA. The sample yields 150,000 or so distinct CDR3 sequences, of which the top ten take up around 0.28%. Findings and caveats of the study: Each naive subset displayed comparably high diversity, whereas memory CD8+ cells displayed much lower diversity. Both naive subsets, CXCR3-negative and CXCR3-positive, displayed similar TRBV-TRBJ usage, unlike memory cells. Relative to CXCR3-negative naive cells, CXCR3-positive naive cells had more hydrophobic TRB CDR3s.

The TCR was taken from a human donor in good health. Some clones in this sample may be carry-over from other donors' samples. The chain employs TRBV7-9 and TRBJ1-5; TCRdb reports TRBD1, a call that lacks DNA to check it against. Sequences were obtained from naive CXCR3+ CD8+ T cells from blood. The subset was: CD45RO-CCR7+CD27+CD95- naive CD8+ T cells expressing CXCR3 (TNR3+). The CDR3 loop reads CASSLGRQAGSNQPQHF.